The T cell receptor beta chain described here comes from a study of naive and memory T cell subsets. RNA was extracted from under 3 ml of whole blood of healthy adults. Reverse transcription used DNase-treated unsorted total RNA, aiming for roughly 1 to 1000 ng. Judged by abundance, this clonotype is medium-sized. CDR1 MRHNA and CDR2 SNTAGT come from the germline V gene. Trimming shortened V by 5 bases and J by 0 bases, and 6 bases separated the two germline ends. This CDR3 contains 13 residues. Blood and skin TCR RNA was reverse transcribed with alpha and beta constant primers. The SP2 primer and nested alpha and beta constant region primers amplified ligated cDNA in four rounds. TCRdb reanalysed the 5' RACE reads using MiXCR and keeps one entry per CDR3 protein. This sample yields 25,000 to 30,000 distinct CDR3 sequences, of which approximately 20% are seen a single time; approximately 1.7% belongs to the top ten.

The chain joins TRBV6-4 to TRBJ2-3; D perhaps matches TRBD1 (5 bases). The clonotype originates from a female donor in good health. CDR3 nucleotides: TGTGCCAGCAGTCAGGGAAGCACAGATACGCAGTATTTT. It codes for CASSQGSTDTQYF.